The rows below give T cell receptor beta chains drawn from one sample of a study of blood T cell repertoires in COVID-19. The data were produced by immunoSEQ multiplex PCR, yet TCRdb's version contains in-frame clones alone and is incomplete. The sample yields around 250,000 clones, roughly 83% seen once. Sequences were obtained from peripheral blood. These receptors all come from a man older than 75 with acute or convalescent COVID-19. Each CDR3 is given with its conserved first and last residue. A D gene is named only where the DNA matches it firmly. Expanded clones get a size class; other rows say once, few or many, or leave the size out.

j_gene	v_gene	d_gene	abundance	len	CDR3aa	CDR3nt
TRBJ1-1	TRBV3-1/TRBV3-2	-	once	15	CASSQVIVSGFEAFF	TGTGCCAGCAGCCAAGTTATAGTGTCAGGGTTTGAAGCTTTCTTT
TRBJ1-1	TRBV27	-	few	17	CASSLSRRAGANTEAFF	TGTGCCAGCAGTTTATCACGGAGGGCCGGGGCCAACACTGAAGCTTTCTTT
TRBJ1-6	TRBV4-1	TRBD1	-	17	CASSPEDRITYNSPLHF	TGCGCCAGCAGCCCCGAGGACAGGATCACCTATAATTCACCCCTCCACTTT
TRBJ2-7	TRBV7-9	TRBD1	-	14	CASSWGQGAVEQYF	TGTGCCAGCAGCTGGGGACAGGGAGCGGTCGAGCAGTACTTC
TRBJ2-1	TRBV5-4	TRBD2	-	15	CASSSGTSGYNEQFF	TGTGCCAGCAGCTCCGGGACTAGCGGTTACAATGAGCAGTTCTTC
TRBJ2-1	TRBV11-3	TRBD2	-	16	CASSLVGLAGGGEQFF	TGTGCCAGCAGCTTAGTGGGACTAGCGGGAGGCGGTGAGCAGTTCTTC
TRBJ1-1	TRBV2	-	-	13	CASTEGGFTEAFF	TGTGCCAGCACCGAGGGAGGGTTCACTGAAGCTTTCTTT
TRBJ2-3	TRBV4-1	-	-	17	CASSHSNGLRATDTQYF	TGCGCCAGCAGCCATTCAAACGGACTCCGGGCCACAGATACGCAGTATTTT
TRBJ1-2	TRBV7-3	TRBD1	-	15	CASSLTGQGNYGYTF	TGTGCCAGCAGCTTAACCGGACAGGGAAACTATGGCTACACCTTC
TRBJ2-2	TRBV7-2	TRBD2	-	15	CASSPGTSGTGELFF	TGTGCCAGCAGCCCCGGGACTAGCGGGACCGGGGAGCTGTTTTTT
TRBJ2-3	TRBV28	-	few	14	CASREGTPKDTQYF	TGTGCCAGCAGGGAGGGGACTCCCAAGGATACGCAGTATTTT
TRBJ2-1	TRBV6-2/TRBV6-3	TRBD2	-	16	CASSLPGLAGANEQFF	TGTGCCAGCAGTTTACCGGGACTAGCGGGGGCCAATGAGCAGTTCTTC
TRBJ2-7	TRBV3-1/TRBV3-2	-	-	15	CASSPLGSFVDEQYF	TGTGCCAGCAGCCCCTTGGGCAGCTTCGTCGACGAGCAGTACTTC
TRBJ1-6	TRBV19	-	-	13	CATRARGDSPLHF	TGTGCCACCAGAGCCCGGGGGGATTCACCCCTCCACTTT
TRBJ2-7	TRBV6-5	-	-	12	CASWEAVYEQYF	TGTGCCAGCTGGGAGGCTGTGTACGAGCAGTACTTC
TRBJ1-2	TRBV28	-	-	13	CASSAGGGRTYTF	TGTGCCAGCAGCGCCGGAGGAGGACGGACTTACACCTTC
TRBJ1-1	TRBV4-2	TRBD1	-	19	CASSQDQGARTVMNTEAFF	TGTGCCAGCAGCCAGGATCAGGGGGCGCGAACGGTAATGAACACTGAAGCTTTCTTT
TRBJ2-3	TRBV28	-	-	16	CASSVGGIASTDAQYF	TGTGCCAGCAGTGTTGGCGGGATAGCTAGCACAGATGCGCAGTATTTT
TRBJ1-5	TRBV5-1	-	-	13	CASSFSGAQPQHF	TGCGCCAGCAGCTTTTCAGGGGCCCAGCCCCAGCATTTT
TRBJ2-3	TRBV27	TRBD1	-	15	CASSTGTAFTDTQYF	TGTGCCAGCAGTACTGGGACAGCCTTCACAGATACGCAGTATTTT
TRBJ1-4	TRBV7-9	-	-	14	CASSLGPRQTKLFF	TGTGCCAGCAGCTTAGGTCCCCGACAGACCAAACTGTTTTTT
TRBJ1-5	TRBV6-1	-	-	15	CASSERAGGNQPQHF	TGTGCCAGCAGTGAGAGGGCGGGAGGCAATCAGCCCCAGCATTTT
TRBJ2-3	TRBV7-8	-	-	13	CASSPGTADTQYF	TGTGCCAGCAGTCCCGGGACTGCAGATACGCAGTATTTT
TRBJ1-3	TRBV10-3	-	-	11	CAISRNFAIYF	TGTGCCATCAGCAGAAATTTCGCCATATATTTT
TRBJ2-5	TRBV27	-	-	14	CASSPAGLWETQYF	TGTGCCAGCAGTCCCGCGGGACTTTGGGAGACCCAGTACTTC
TRBJ2-7	TRBV6-5	-	-	13	CASSATGVYEQYF	TGTGCCAGCAGCGCGACAGGAGTCTACGAGCAGTACTTC
TRBJ1-1	TRBV6-5	-	-	12	CASGSSGTEAFF	TGTGCCAGCGGATCCTCGGGCACTGAAGCTTTCTTT
TRBJ1-4	TRBV12-3/TRBV12-4	-	-	13	CASRRERGEKLFF	TGTGCCAGCCGGCGGGAGAGGGGTGAAAAACTGTTTTTT
TRBJ2-7	TRBV19	-	-	15	CASSTSGGGDYEQYF	TGTGCCAGTAGTACCTCCGGAGGGGGGGACTACGAGCAGTACTTC
TRBJ1-6	TRBV28	TRBD1	-	14	CASRVGTGNSPLHF	TGTGCCAGCCGAGTGGGGACAGGGAATTCACCCCTCCACTTT
TRBJ1-6	TRBV28	-	-	14	CASSPGGRGSPLHF	TGTGCCAGCAGTCCGGGGGGGCGCGGGTCACCCCTCCACTTT
TRBJ2-7	TRBV11-1	-	few	13	CASRRQGISEQYF	TGTGCCAGCAGAAGGCAGGGTATCTCCGAGCAGTACTTC
TRBJ1-2	TRBV2	TRBD1	-	14	CASSPGTGIYGYTF	TGTGCCAGCAGCCCCGGGACAGGGATTTATGGCTACACCTTC
TRBJ2-5	TRBV27	-	-	13	CASSFFWAETQYF	TGTGCCAGCAGTTTTTTTTGGGCGGAGACCCAGTACTTC
TRBJ2-7	TRBV10-2	-	-	13	CASRVTGSYEQYF	TGCGCCAGCAGGGTTACAGGTTCCTACGAGCAGTACTTC
TRBJ2-7	TRBV5-5	TRBD1	-	15	CASSASGTGVYEQYF	TGTGCCAGCAGCGCCTCCGGGACAGGCGTCTACGAGCAGTACTTC
TRBJ1-2	TRBV6-2/TRBV6-3	-	-	14	CASSEPRGVYGYTF	TGTGCCAGCAGTGAGCCTAGGGGTGTCTATGGCTACACCTTC
TRBJ2-7	TRBV7-6	TRBD2	-	15	CASSLARLAGFEQYF	TGTGCCAGCAGCTTAGCGCGCCTAGCGGGATTCGAGCAGTACTTC
TRBJ2-7	TRBV11-3	-	-	13	CASSLAAGFEQYF	TGTGCCAGCAGCTTAGCGGCGGGGTTCGAGCAGTACTTC
TRBJ2-5	TRBV2	TRBD1	-	12	CAGRTGGETQYF	TGTGCCGGAAGGACAGGGGGAGAGACCCAGTACTTC
TRBJ2-3	TRBV18	-	-	14	CASSPAGITDTQYF	TGTGCCAGCTCACCCGCGGGAATCACAGATACGCAGTATTTT
TRBJ1-5	TRBV6-5	-	once	13	CASSYSRNQPQHF	TGTGCCAGCAGTTACTCGAGGAATCAGCCCCAGCATTTT
TRBJ2-2	TRBV7-7	TRBD1	-	16	CASSLAPGGNTGELFF	TGTGCTAGCAGCTTAGCCCCAGGGGGCAACACCGGGGAGCTGTTTTTT
TRBJ1-1	TRBV6-5	-	once	13	CASSRTVNTEAFF	TGTGCCAGCAGTCGAACAGTTAACACTGAAGCTTTCTTT
TRBJ1-2	TRBV2	TRBD1	-	14	CASSSSQGAHGYTF	TGTGCCAGCAGTAGTAGTCAGGGGGCCCATGGCTACACCTTC